The table lists the clone carrying this TCR beta chain with a count of one. Its antigen is not identified. Assay used: immunoSEQ multiplex PCR; TCRdb lists only in-frame clones, some missing. Among fewer than 35,000 clones listed, roughly 87% were seen once. These data come from a study of multiple sclerosis patients with progressive multifocal leukoencephalopathy. Study-level points and caveats: Before and during natalizumab, the clones expanded at PML already existed. In most PML patients, TRB repertoires appeared less diverse by entropy.

CDR1 and CDR2 (germline): SGHRS, YFSETQ. Trimming cost V 0 bases and J 0 bases; bases outside gene matches: 4. This CDR3 contains 16 residues. Time point denoted: time of PML onset. PML was diagnosed clinically and by MRI, then confirmed by JC virus DNA in cerebrospinal fluid. PML in natalizumab-treated patients developed after between about 15 and 56 months of natalizumab therapy. The receptor's source is a human donor with progressive multifocal leukoencephalopathy. The chain employs TRBV5-1 and TRBJ2-3; 7 bases line up with TRBD2. The specimen comprised PBMCs, sampled from a patient treated with natalizumab. The CDR3 DNA sequence: TGCGCCAGCAGCTTGGCTAGCGGAGGCAGCACAGATACGCAGTATTTT. It specifies CASSLASGGSTDTQYF.